This T cell receptor beta chain is drawn from a study of cytotoxic CD8 clonotypes in ibrutinib-treated CLL (dated by TCRdb to about 2021). In terms of the full investigation: The cohort had about a dozen relapsed/refractory and approximately 15 treatment-naive patients; approximately 17 were IGHV unmutated. Responses were partial in roughly 24 patients and complete in 2; after median around 66 months follow-up, some 15 stayed in remission and roughly twelve progressed. Response samples were obtained after a median of approximately eleven months of treatment, with a range of roughly 6 to 40 months. An average of roughly 270,000 productive templates and 80,000 to 100,000 productive rearrangements was obtained per sample. Of the roughly 86 people in the trial, around 26 had longitudinal samples available. Cryopreserved peripheral blood mononuclear cells were collected before treatment, at response, and at either disease progression or sustained remission. Every sample from remission and from progressive disease was obtained while the patients were still on ibrutinib. The paper's findings and limits, for the study overall: At ibrutinib response clonality went up, during sustained remission it held steady, and at progression it dropped back toward baseline. Sampling times were not matched between patients in sustained remission and patients whose disease was progressing, and lymph node repertoires were not examined. Public clonotypes were rare and either shrank or stayed stable during treatment, and the rise in clonality at ibrutinib response reflected expansion of private clonotypes. Baseline clonality exceeded that of age-matched healthy donors and correlated strongly with circulating CD8+ T-cell counts.

Reading the label with the study, this specimen's time point is: 24 months on ibrutinib. About 2 micrograms of genomic DNA were extracted from cryopreserved PBMCs for TCR beta library preparation. Longitudinal blood samples from CLL patients on ibrutinib monotherapy underwent high-throughput TCR beta sequencing. The patients took part in an open-label, single-center phase 2 trial of ibrutinib monotherapy. The CDR3 holds 16 amino acids from the cysteine to the phenylalanine. The only DNA kept is the CDR3, 48 bases in frame from the first base. Trimming removed 2 bases from V and 7 bases from J; the gene matches leave 11 bases unexplained. The CDR1 and CDR2 encoded by the germline V gene are SGHTA and FQGTGA. Each clonotype received, on average, 10x coverage in deep resolution sequencing performed on a MiSeq, where the target depth lay between 1 in 1 million and 1 in 200,000 T cells. The immunoSEQ hsTCRB Kit was used to generate the TCR beta libraries. In the authors' own workflow: Data were analyzed with ImmunoSEQ Data Assistant and ImmunoSEQ Analyzer, with V, D and J genes assigned per IMGT definitions. Clonality, which ranges from 0 to 1, was calculated as one minus the normalized Shannon entropy of productive rearrangement frequencies. Only overrepresented clonotypes making up at least 0.05% of the repertoire of each patient were included in the public clonotype analysis. Around 13 age-matched healthy donor repertoires from immuneACCESS were used as controls for clonality. The immuneACCESS repertoire file appears here via TCRdb, limited to in-frame rearrangements. These files lack a portion of the clones; in checked studies, under half of the deficit traces to unresolved V genes, and the cause of the others is not known. The D gene and trimming were derived from the DNA, and the V and J assignments and clone size from that table. Recorded for this sample are roughly 150,000 clones; roughly four fifths of them occurred a single time. About 4.5% of the sample lies in the top ten.

Concerning this clone: The clone's antigen remains unknown. No clone much larger than this one lies a single base away; base qualities are absent.

This specimen was PBMCs, taken after 24 months of ibrutinib treatment. In this chain, TRBV7-3 is recombined with TRBJ2-7, with TRBD1 matching 10 junction bases. This clonotype originated in a human donor with chronic lymphocytic leukemia. At the DNA level, the sequence is TGTGCCAGCAGCTTATCCCCGACAGGGGGCGGGAATGAGCAGTACTTC. Its protein reads: CASSLSPTGGGNEQYF.